These 3 T cell receptor beta chains were sequenced from one sample in a study of blood T cells in healthy people across ages. Alongside a J-beta primer mix, a sample-barcoded 5' primer served in a second PCR lasting roughly 6 to 11 cycles. TCRdb reprocessed the 5' RACE reads with MiXCR, giving one entry per CDR3 protein. The sample lists a few hundred thousand distinct CDR3 sequences, around a quarter occurring once. These data are also associated with another study on T cells of mothers and their children.

The specimen sequenced was blood. Source of these receptors: a boy younger than 10 in good health.

This clonotype was seen a handful of times. The CDR3 DNA follows: TGCGCCAGCAAAGAGAGACTAGCGGGACAACAAGAGACCCAGTACTTC. It encodes CASKERLAGQQETQYF. The chain recombines TRBV5-1 with TRBJ2-5; 11 nucleotides agree with TRBD2. The CDR3 consists of 16 residues. V lost 6 bases to trimming and J lost 2 bases; unmatched junction nucleotides: 9. Germline-derived CDR1 and CDR2 are SGHRS and YFSETQ.

Ten or more counts support this clonotype. The rearrangement joins TRBV12-3 or TRBV12-4 to TRBJ2-3; the D is unclear. The CDR3 spans 11 residues. V was clipped by 2 bases and J by 5 bases, with 2 bases between them. CDR3 region: CASSLKDTQYF. The CDR3 DNA follows: TGTGCCAGCAGTTTAAAAGATACGCAGTATTTT.

This clonotype was detected many times. This chain connects TRBV5-1 to TRBJ2-5; TRBD1 is a possible D gene (6 bases). The assigned J gene may be wrong: the sequence end matches TRBJ2-7 better. The CDR3 consists of 12 residues. Germline CDR1 reads SGHRS; CDR2 reads YFSETQ. The CDR3 coding sequence is TGCGCCAGCTCGGACAGTTTCTACGAGCAGTACTTC. It translates to CASSDSFYEQYF.